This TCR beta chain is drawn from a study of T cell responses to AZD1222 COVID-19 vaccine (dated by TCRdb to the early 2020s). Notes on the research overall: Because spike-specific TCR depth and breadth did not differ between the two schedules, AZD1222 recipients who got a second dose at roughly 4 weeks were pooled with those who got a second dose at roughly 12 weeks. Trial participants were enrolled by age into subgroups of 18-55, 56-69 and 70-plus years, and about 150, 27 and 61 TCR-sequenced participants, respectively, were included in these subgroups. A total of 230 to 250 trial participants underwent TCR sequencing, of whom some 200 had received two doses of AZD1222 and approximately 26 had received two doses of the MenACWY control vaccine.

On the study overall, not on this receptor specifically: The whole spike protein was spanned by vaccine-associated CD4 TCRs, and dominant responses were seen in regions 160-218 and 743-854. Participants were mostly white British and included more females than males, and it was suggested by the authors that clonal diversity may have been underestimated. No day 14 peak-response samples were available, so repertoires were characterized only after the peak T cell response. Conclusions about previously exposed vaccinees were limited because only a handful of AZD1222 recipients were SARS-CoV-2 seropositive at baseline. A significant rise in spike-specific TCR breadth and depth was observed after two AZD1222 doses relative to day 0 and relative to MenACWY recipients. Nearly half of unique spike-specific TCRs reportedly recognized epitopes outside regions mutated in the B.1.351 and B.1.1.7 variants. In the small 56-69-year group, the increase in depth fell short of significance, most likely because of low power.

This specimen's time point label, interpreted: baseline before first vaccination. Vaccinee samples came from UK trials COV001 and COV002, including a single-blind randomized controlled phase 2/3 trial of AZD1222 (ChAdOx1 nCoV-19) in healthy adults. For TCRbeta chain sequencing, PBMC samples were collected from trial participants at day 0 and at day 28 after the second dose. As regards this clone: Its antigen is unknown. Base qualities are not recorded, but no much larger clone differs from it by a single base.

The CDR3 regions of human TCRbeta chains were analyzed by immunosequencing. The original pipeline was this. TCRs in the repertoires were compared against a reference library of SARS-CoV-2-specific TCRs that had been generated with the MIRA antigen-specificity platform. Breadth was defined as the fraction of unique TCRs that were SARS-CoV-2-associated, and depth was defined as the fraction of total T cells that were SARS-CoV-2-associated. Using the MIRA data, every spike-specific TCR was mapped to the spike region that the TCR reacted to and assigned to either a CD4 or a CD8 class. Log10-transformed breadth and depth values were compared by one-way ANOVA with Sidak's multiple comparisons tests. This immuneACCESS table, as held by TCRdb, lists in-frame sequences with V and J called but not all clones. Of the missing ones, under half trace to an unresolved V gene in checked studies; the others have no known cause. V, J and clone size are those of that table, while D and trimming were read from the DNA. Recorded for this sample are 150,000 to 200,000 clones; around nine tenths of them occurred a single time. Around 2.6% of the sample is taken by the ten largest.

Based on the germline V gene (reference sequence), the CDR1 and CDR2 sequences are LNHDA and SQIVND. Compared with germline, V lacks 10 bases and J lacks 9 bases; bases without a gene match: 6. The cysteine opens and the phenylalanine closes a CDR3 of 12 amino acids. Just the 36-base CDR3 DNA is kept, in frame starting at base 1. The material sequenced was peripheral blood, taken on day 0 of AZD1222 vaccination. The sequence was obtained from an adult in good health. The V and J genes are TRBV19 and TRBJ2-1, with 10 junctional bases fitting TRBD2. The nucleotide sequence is TGTGCCACTAGCGGGAGCGGTGGTGAGCAGTTCTTC. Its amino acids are CATSGSGGEQFF.